The T cell receptor beta chain under discussion was sequenced for a study of cytomegalovirus exposure and HLA in healthy donors. Whole-study findings and limits: The study carried out a later analysis of TCR beta sequences. It associated 16,951 of them with specific HLA alleles at a false discovery rate of 0.05. An analysis done earlier found most TCR beta V segments productive about 90% or about 30% of the time. The availability of immune exposure information extended only to CMV serostatus.

In the case of this clone: Its antigen is undetermined.

V was shortened by 1 base and J by 14 bases, with 21 bases between the two germline ends. From germline, CDR1 is SGHTA and CDR2 FQGNSA. CDR3 length: 16 residues. 13 Jbeta primers and 60 Vbeta primers were used for the PCR. Measured with immunoSEQ multiplex PCR; TCRdb has only the in-frame clones, and not every one. The data hold roughly 200,000 clones, with approximately 11% observed a single time. The V gene is TRBV7-2, the J gene TRBJ1-6, with D unclear. Sample: PBMCs. The receptor was derived from a man aged 45-65 years in good health and CMV-seropositive. CDR3 nucleotide sequence: TGTGCCAGCAGCTTAGTTCCAGGACCCCTGGGGAGAGCCCTCCACTTT. It codes for CASSLVPGPLGRALHF.